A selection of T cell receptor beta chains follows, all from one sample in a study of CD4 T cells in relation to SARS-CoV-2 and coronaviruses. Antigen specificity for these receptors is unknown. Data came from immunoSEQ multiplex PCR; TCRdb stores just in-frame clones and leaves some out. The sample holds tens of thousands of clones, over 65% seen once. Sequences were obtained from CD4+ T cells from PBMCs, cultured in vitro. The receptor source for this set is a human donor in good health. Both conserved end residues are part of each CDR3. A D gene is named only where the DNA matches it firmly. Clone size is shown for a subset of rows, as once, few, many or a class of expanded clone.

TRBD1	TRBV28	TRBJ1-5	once	CASSPRDREDRQPQHF	TGTGCCAGCAGCCCCAGGGACAGGGAGGATCGTCAGCCCCAGCATTTT
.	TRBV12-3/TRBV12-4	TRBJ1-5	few	CASSFGGAQPQHF	TGTGCCAGCAGTTTTGGGGGGGCTCAGCCCCAGCATTTT
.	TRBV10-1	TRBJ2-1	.	CASSEGFREADEQFF	TGCGCCAGCAGTGAAGGATTCCGGGAAGCGGATGAGCAGTTCTTC
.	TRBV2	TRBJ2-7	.	CASSDSSISYEQYF	TGTGCCAGCAGTGATAGCTCGATCTCCTACGAGCAGTACTTC
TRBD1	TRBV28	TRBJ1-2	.	CASSSYRGPGYTF	TGTGCCAGCAGTTCGTACAGGGGGCCTGGCTACACCTTC
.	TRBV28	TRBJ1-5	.	CASSLSGSVQPQHF	TGTGCCAGCAGTTTATCGGGGTCAGTGCAGCCCCAGCATTTT
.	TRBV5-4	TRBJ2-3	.	CASSLDGGMGTDTQYF	TGTGCCAGCAGCTTGGATGGCGGGATGGGCACAGATACGCAGTATTTT
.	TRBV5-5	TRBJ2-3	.	CASSPDLGGPTQYF	TGTGCCAGCAGCCCCGACCTCGGGGGCCCTACGCAGTATTTT
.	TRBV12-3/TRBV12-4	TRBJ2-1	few	CASSAQNEQFF	TGTGCCAGCAGTGCGCAGAATGAGCAGTTCTTC
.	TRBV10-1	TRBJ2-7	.	CASSDSDRLPEQYF	TGCGCCAGCAGTGACTCTGACAGGTTACCCGAGCAGTACTTC
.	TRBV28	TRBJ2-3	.	CASSLTSTDTQYF	TGTGCCAGCAGTCTTACTAGCACAGATACGCAGTATTTT
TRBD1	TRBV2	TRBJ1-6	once	CASSATSGGRGSPLHF	TGTGCCAGCAGTGCTACCTCAGGGGGTCGGGGTTCACCCCTCCACTTT
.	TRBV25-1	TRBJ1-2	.	CASTPGVGYTF	TGTGCCAGCACCCCAGGGGTTGGCTACACCTTC
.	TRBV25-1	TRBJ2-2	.	CASSERDTGELFF	TGTGCCAGCAGTGAGAGAGACACCGGGGAGCTGTTTTTT
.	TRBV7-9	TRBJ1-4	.	CASSPAGGWEKLFF	TGTGCCAGCAGCCCGGCCGGGGGCTGGGAAAAACTGTTTTTT
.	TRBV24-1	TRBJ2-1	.	CATSSPSRSSYNEQFF	TGTGCCACCAGTTCCCCCTCGAGGAGCTCCTACAATGAGCAGTTCTTC
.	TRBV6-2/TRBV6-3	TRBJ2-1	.	CASSGQGGANEQFF	TGTGCCAGCAGTGGCCAGGGGGGGGCGAATGAGCAGTTCTTC
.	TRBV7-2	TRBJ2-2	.	CASSLAANTGELFF	TGTGCCAGCAGCTTGGCTGCGAACACCGGGGAGCTGTTTTTT
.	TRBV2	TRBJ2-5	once	CASSPRQGLETQYF	TGTGCCAGCAGTCCCCGGCAGGGCCTAGAGACCCAGTACTTC
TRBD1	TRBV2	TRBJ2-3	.	CASSGQGTDTQYF	TGTGCCAGCAGCGGACAGGGCACAGATACGCAGTATTTT
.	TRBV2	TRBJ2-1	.	CASSDPGSYNEQFF	TGTGCCAGCAGTGATCCGGGATCCTACAATGAGCAGTTCTTC
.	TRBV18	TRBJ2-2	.	CASSPGAANTGELFF	TGTGCCAGCTCACCAGGGGCGGCAAACACCGGGGAGCTGTTTTTT
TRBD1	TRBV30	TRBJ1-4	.	CAWNRDRVAEKLFF	TGTGCCTGGAATCGGGACAGGGTCGCTGAAAAACTGTTTTTT
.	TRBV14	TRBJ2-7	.	CASSQGFTIRAHEQYF	TGTGCCAGCAGCCAAGGGTTCACAATAAGGGCCCACGAGCAGTACTTC
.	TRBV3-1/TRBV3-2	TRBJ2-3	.	CASSQDRVRASSSSTDTQYF	TGTGCCAGCAGCCAAGATAGAGTAAGAGCTAGCTCCTCTTCCACAGATACGCAGTATTTT
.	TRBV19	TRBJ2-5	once	CASSEGGAETQYF	TGTGCCAGTAGTGAGGGGGGCGCCGAGACCCAGTACTTC
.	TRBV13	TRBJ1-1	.	CASSPSQGSTEAFF	TGTGCCAGCAGCCCCTCGCAGGGGAGCACTGAAGCTTTCTTT
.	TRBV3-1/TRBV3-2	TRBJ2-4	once	CASSPDTLNIQYF	TGTGCCAGCAGCCCGGACACCCTAAACATTCAGTACTTC
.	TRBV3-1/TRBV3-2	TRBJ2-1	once	CASSPGVNEQFF	TGTGCCAGCAGCCCTGGTGTAAATGAGCAGTTCTTC
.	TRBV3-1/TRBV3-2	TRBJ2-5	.	CASSQDGRGRQETQYF	TGTGCCAGCAGCCAAGATGGCAGGGGACGACAAGAGACCCAGTACTTC
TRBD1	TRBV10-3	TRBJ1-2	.	CAAAGQGAPGYTF	TGTGCCGCCGCGGGACAGGGGGCGCCCGGCTACACCTTC